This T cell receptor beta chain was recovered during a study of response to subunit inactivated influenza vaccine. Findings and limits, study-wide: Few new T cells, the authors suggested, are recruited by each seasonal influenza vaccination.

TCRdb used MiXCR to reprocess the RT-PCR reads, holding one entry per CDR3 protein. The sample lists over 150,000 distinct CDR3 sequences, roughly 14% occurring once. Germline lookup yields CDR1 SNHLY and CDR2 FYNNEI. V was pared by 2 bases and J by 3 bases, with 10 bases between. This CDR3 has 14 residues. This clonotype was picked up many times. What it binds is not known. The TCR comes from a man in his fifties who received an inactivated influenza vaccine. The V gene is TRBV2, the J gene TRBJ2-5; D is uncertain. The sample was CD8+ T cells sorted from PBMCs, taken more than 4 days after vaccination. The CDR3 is CASSEIGKEETQYF. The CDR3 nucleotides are TGTGCCAGCAGTGAAATTGGCAAGGAAGAGACCCAGTACTTC. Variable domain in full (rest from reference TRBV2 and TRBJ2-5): EPEVTQTPSHQVTQMGQEVILRCVPISNHLYFYWYRQILGQKVEFLVSFYNNEISEKSEIFDDQFSVERPDGSNFTLKIRSTKLEDSAMYFCASSEIGKEETQYFGPGTRLLVL.